This T cell receptor beta chain was retrieved from a study of OX40 agonist ivuxolimab in advanced cancers. Study-wide context: The mean age was about 57 years, ranging from about 23 to 79, with approximately 83% of participants male.

The germline gives CDR1 KGHSH, CDR2 LQKENI. Between the trimmed V and J ends, which lost 2 bases and 3 bases, there was a span of 7 bases. The CDR3 is made up of 13 amino acids. Sequenced by immunoSEQ multiplex PCR; TCRdb stores in-frame clones only, minus some. Of 40,000 to 60,000 clones in the sample, roughly 90% were seen once. The input for sequencing was CD4+ or CD8+ T cells sorted from blood, taken in a trial of the OX40 agonist ivuxolimab. The clonotype originates from an adult with an advanced solid tumor such as melanoma, head and neck, liver or kidney cancer. The chain carries TRBV18 and TRBJ2-5, with a possible D match to TRBD1 (5 bases). CDR3 in amino acids: CASSPIREETQYF. The CDR3 nucleotides read TGTGCCAGCTCACCAATCAGGGAAGAGACCCAGTACTTC.